Listed below are T cell receptor beta chains from one sample, sequenced in a study of blood T cell repertoires in COVID-19. Clones were read by immunoSEQ multiplex PCR, and TCRdb kept only the in-frame ones, dropping some. The sample consists of over 200,000 clones, more than 75% of them appearing once. Sequenced material: peripheral blood. The source is a man in his sixties who had recovered from COVID-19. Each CDR3 is given with its conserved first and last residue. Fields, in order: D gene, V gene, J gene, clone size, CDR3 length, CDR3 DNA, CDR3 protein. D genes are given only for firm matches. Not every row has a clone size; where given, it reads once, few, many or a size class.

D: NA
V: TRBV20-1
J: TRBJ1-4
size: NA
length: 11
DNA: TGCAGTGCTGGGCAGGGGTTAAAACTGTTTTTT
CDR3: CSAGQGLKLFF

D: TRBD1
V: TRBV2
J: TRBJ1-1
size: NA
length: 13
DNA: TGTGCCAGCGCGAGGACAGGGGGTACTGAAGCTTTCTTT
CDR3: CASARTGGTEAFF

D: NA
V: TRBV3-1/TRBV3-2
J: TRBJ1-3
size: NA
length: 16
DNA: TGTGCCAGCAGCCTACCACAGGGATCTAGTGGAAACACCATATATTTT
CDR3: CASSLPQGSSGNTIYF

D: TRBD1
V: TRBV28
J: TRBJ1-5
size: NA
length: 15
DNA: TGTGCCAGCATCAGGGGCTACTCAGGGGGTCAGCCCCAGCATTTT
CDR3: CASIRGYSGGQPQHF

D: NA
V: TRBV5-1
J: TRBJ2-7
size: many
length: 14
DNA: TGCGCCAGCAGCTATACATCGGGGTCTTACGAGCAGTACTTC
CDR3: CASSYTSGSYEQYF

D: TRBD1
V: TRBV7-2
J: TRBJ1-2
size: NA
length: 16
DNA: TGTGCCAGCAGCTTAGTGGGACAGGGAGCTAACTATGGCTACACCTTC
CDR3: CASSLVGQGANYGYTF

D: TRBD1
V: TRBV19
J: TRBJ1-2
size: NA
length: 15
DNA: TGTGCCAGTAGAGTTACGACAGGGGTCGGCTATGGCTACACCTTC
CDR3: CASRVTTGVGYGYTF

D: TRBD1
V: TRBV7-8
J: TRBJ1-1
size: NA
length: 13
DNA: TGTGCCAGCAGCGGACAGGGCGGCACTGAAGCTTTCTTT
CDR3: CASSGQGGTEAFF

D: TRBD1
V: TRBV7-8
J: TRBJ1-1
size: NA
length: 15
DNA: TGTGCCAGCAGCCCCTCCAGGGGGACGAACACTGAAGCTTTCTTT
CDR3: CASSPSRGTNTEAFF

D: NA
V: TRBV30
J: TRBJ1-5
size: NA
length: 14
DNA: TGTGCCTGGAGTGTAAATGGACAGAATCAGCCCCAGCATTTT
CDR3: CAWSVNGQNQPQHF

D: TRBD2
V: TRBV10-3
J: TRBJ2-7
size: many
length: 13
DNA: TGTGCCATCAACCCGGGGGGTTCCTACGAGCAGTACTTC
CDR3: CAINPGGSYEQYF

D: TRBD1
V: TRBV12-5
J: TRBJ1-2
size: NA
length: 14
DNA: TGTGCTAGTGGACCCGACAGGGGCTACTATGGCTACACCTTC
CDR3: CASGPDRGYYGYTF

D: TRBD2
V: TRBV6-5
J: TRBJ2-5
size: once
length: 15
DNA: TGTGCCAGCAGTTACTCGGCTAGCGGGCAAGAGACCCAGTACTTC
CDR3: CASSYSASGQETQYF

D: NA
V: TRBV7-3
J: TRBJ1-1
size: NA
length: 13
DNA: TGTGCCAGCAGCTTCGGACCGGAGGGTGAAGCTTTCTTT
CDR3: CASSFGPEGEAFF

D: NA
V: TRBV5-1
J: TRBJ2-7
size: NA
length: 14
DNA: TGCGCCAGCAGATCGCTCTCGGACGGGGGCGAGCAGTACTTC
CDR3: CASRSLSDGGEQYF

D: NA
V: TRBV3-1/TRBV3-2
J: TRBJ2-5
size: NA
length: 13
DNA: TGTGCCAGCAGCCAAGTGCAGAGGGAGACCCAGTACTTC
CDR3: CASSQVQRETQYF

D: NA
V: TRBV5-8
J: TRBJ2-2
size: NA
length: 16
DNA: TGTGCCAGCAGCTTGGGGGCCAGAACCCCACCCGGGGAGCTGTTTTTT
CDR3: CASSLGARTPPGELFF

D: NA
V: TRBV7-6
J: TRBJ1-3
size: NA
length: 17
DNA: TGTGCCAGCAGCTCCTCTCCAGGAAGGATCTCTGGAAACACCATATATTTT
CDR3: CASSSSPGRISGNTIYF

D: TRBD2
V: TRBV28
J: TRBJ2-1
size: NA
length: 16
DNA: TGTGCCAGCAGGGACCCGGGACTAGGGCTTTTAAATGAGCAGTTCTTC
CDR3: CASRDPGLGLLNEQFF

D: NA
V: TRBV6-5
J: TRBJ1-1
size: NA
length: 15
DNA: TGTGCCAGCAGGGGAACCACAGGGTCCGGGGCTGAAGCTTTCTTT
CDR3: CASRGTTGSGAEAFF

D: TRBD2
V: TRBV5-1
J: TRBJ2-3
size: NA
length: 16
DNA: TGCGCCAGCAGCCCGACTAGCGGGACAGGGACAGATACGCAGTATTTT
CDR3: CASSPTSGTGTDTQYF

D: TRBD1
V: TRBV9
J: TRBJ1-2
size: NA
length: 16
DNA: TGTGCCAGCGGACGGGACAGGGGGCGATCTGGGGATGGCTACACCTTC
CDR3: CASGRDRGRSGDGYTF

D: NA
V: TRBV5-1
J: TRBJ2-2
size: NA
length: 15
DNA: TGCGCCAGCAGCGGGGGGGCCGCGAATACCGGGGAGCTGTTTTTT
CDR3: CASSGGAANTGELFF

D: TRBD1
V: TRBV19
J: TRBJ1-1
size: NA
length: 14
DNA: TGTGCCAGTAGTAAAGGACAGGGGGGACCCGAAGCTTTCTTT
CDR3: CASSKGQGGPEAFF

D: TRBD2
V: TRBV6-6
J: TRBJ2-3
size: few
length: 15
DNA: TGTGCCAGCAGTTACCAAGCGGGACCCACAGATACGCAGTATTTT
CDR3: CASSYQAGPTDTQYF

D: NA
V: TRBV5-1
J: TRBJ1-1
size: NA
length: 13
DNA: TGCGCCAGCACGGGGTTGGAGGGGACTGAAGCTTTCTTT
CDR3: CASTGLEGTEAFF

D: NA
V: TRBV2
J: TRBJ2-7
size: NA
length: 14
DNA: TGTGCCAGCATCATCCCGACAGCAGCCTACGAGCAGTACTTC
CDR3: CASIIPTAAYEQYF

D: TRBD1
V: TRBV6-2/TRBV6-3
J: TRBJ1-2
size: NA
length: 14
DNA: TGTGCCAGCAGTTGGACGACAGGGGACTATGGCTACACCTTC
CDR3: CASSWTTGDYGYTF

D: TRBD2
V: TRBV6-5
J: TRBJ2-7
size: NA
length: 14
DNA: TGTGCCAGCAGTTACGGCGGGAGGGCCTACGAGCAGTACTTC
CDR3: CASSYGGRAYEQYF

D: TRBD2
V: TRBV5-1
J: TRBJ2-7
size: few
length: 16
DNA: TGCGCCAGCAGCTCTGGGACTAGCGGGATTATGTACGAGCAGTACTTC
CDR3: CASSSGTSGIMYEQYF

D: TRBD2
V: TRBV6-1
J: TRBJ2-1
size: NA
length: 20
DNA: TGTGCCAGCAGTGAACAGGGGTGGGGGCTAGCGGGAGGGAGGTACAATGAGCAGTTCTTC
CDR3: CASSEQGWGLAGGRYNEQFF

D: NA
V: TRBV30
J: TRBJ2-2
size: few
length: 14
DNA: TGTGCCTGGAGTCCCGCAGGGGTGACCGGGGAGCTGTTTTTT
CDR3: CAWSPAGVTGELFF

D: NA
V: TRBV9
J: TRBJ2-7
size: NA
length: 16
DNA: TGTGCCAGCAGCGTAGCCCCAGGGAAAGGAACCTACGAGCAGTACTTC
CDR3: CASSVAPGKGTYEQYF

D: TRBD2
V: TRBV28
J: TRBJ2-5
size: NA
length: 15
DNA: TGTGCCAGCAGTCGACTAGCGGGAGGGAGCGAGACCCAGTACTTC
CDR3: CASSRLAGGSETQYF

D: NA
V: TRBV6-1
J: TRBJ1-5
size: NA
length: 14
DNA: TGTGCCAGCAGTGATCAGGGTCCCAATCAGCCCCAGCATTTT
CDR3: CASSDQGPNQPQHF

D: TRBD2
V: TRBV20-1
J: TRBJ2-2
size: NA
length: 15
DNA: TGCAGTGCTAGTCGGGTGAGCGGGGGGGCCGGGGAGCTGTTTTTT
CDR3: CSASRVSGGAGELFF